The source of this T cell receptor beta chain is a study of Tregs in tolerant kidney transplant recipients. Study results and limitations: Antigen-driven expansion was suggested because donor-specific Tregs expanded more than all Tregs in tolerant patients. Tregs expanded with activated donor B cells seemed most donor-specific. Nucleotide sequences could not be compared across some patients' samples due to primer changes.

Thawed PBMCs were FACS-sorted into unstimulated CD4+CD25+CD127- regulatory T cells, CD4+CD25- non-regulatory cells, CD4 and CD8 cells. Comments on this clone: Its target is not known. The CDR3 extends 3 residues past the end of the read, so its final part is completed from the germline J gene.

Trimming removed 3 bases from V and 1 base from J, with 6 bases in between. There are 13 residues in the CDR3. Germline CDR1 LNHDA, CDR2 SQIVND (reference sequence). Sequencing used immunoSEQ multiplex PCR; TCRdb keeps in-frame clones, though not all of them. The data include around 48,000 clones; the top ten clones carry around 0.8%. The specimen comprised CD4+ T cells from blood, sampled before the transplant. This TCR was sampled from a human donor who received a combined kidney and bone marrow transplant. V and J are TRBV19 and TRBJ2-5; D perhaps matches TRBD2 (5 bases). The CDR3 sequence is CASSIGLQETQYF. CDR3 bases read: TGTGCCAGTAGTATCGGACTCCAAGAGACC.